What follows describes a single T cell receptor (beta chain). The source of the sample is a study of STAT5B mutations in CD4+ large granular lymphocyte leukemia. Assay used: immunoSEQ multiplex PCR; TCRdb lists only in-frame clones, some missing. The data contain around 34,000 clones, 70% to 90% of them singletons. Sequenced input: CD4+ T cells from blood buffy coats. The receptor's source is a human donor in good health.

Here the CDR3 reads CASSVTYGYTF. The CDR3 nucleotides are TGTGCCAGCAGCGTCACCTATGGCTACACCTTC. The chain employs TRBV28 and TRBJ1-2; no definite D call. The CDR3 consists of 11 residues. Germline V gene data show CDR1 as MDHEN and CDR2 as SYDVKM. Trimming took off 6 bases at V and 4 bases at J, with 6 bases between the two ends.